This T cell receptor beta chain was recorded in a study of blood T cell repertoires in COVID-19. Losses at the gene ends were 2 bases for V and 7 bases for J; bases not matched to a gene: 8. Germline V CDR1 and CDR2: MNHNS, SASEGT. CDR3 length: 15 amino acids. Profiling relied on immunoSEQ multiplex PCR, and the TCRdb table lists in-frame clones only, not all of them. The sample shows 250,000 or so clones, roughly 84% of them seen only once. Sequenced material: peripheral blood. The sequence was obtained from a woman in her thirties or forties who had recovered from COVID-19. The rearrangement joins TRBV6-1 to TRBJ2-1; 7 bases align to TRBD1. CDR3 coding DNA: TGTGCCAGCAGTGAATTAACAGGGGTAGGGAATGAGCAGTTCTTC. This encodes CASSELTGVGNEQFF.